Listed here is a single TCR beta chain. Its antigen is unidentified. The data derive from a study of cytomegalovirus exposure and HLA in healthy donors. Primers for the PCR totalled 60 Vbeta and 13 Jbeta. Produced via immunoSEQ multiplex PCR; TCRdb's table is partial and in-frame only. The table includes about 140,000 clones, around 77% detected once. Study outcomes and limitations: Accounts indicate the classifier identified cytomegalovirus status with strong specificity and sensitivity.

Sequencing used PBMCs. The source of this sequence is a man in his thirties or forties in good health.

CDR3 amino acids: CASAWYESGANVLTF. CDR3 coding DNA: TGTGCCAGTGCTTGGTACGAGTCTGGGGCCAACGTCCTGACTTTC. J is TRBJ2-6 and V is TRBV19; D remains unclear. There are 15 residues in the CDR3. Between the trimmed V and J ends, which lost 8 bases and 1 base, there was a span of 12 bases. CDR1 and CDR2 from the germline V gene are LNHDA and SQIVND (reference sequence).